Presented here are 14 T cell receptor beta chains from one specimen sequenced in a study of blood T cell repertoires in COVID-19. Libraries were prepared by immunoSEQ multiplex PCR; TCRdb keeps only in-frame clonotypes and omits some of them. Found here are more than 200,000 clones, approximately 84% of them singletons; the top ten hold roughly 10%. Sequencing was performed on peripheral blood. The origin of the receptors is a man aged 50-59 years with COVID-19, enrolled during active disease.

The chain recombines TRBV4-2 with TRBJ1-1; 8 nucleotides align to TRBD1. The germline CDR1 and CDR2 sequences are LGHNA and YNFKEQ. V lost 3 bases and J lost 1; bases outside the gene matches: 4. The CDR3 sequence is 15 residues long. CDR3 bases: TGTGCCAGCAGCCAGCAAACAGGGGGGAACACTGAAGCTTTCTTT. This sequence encodes CASSQQTGGNTEAFF.

The J gene is TRBJ1-2, the V gene TRBV28; possibly TRBD1 for D (5 bases). The CDR3 loop spans 13 amino acids. Germline V gene sequence: CDR1 MDHEN, CDR2 SYDVKM. V lost 7 bases, J lost 6 bases, and 15 bases lay in between. This CDR3 is CASNPQVANGYTF. The CDR3 nucleotides read TGTGCCAGCAACCCACAGGTGGCAAATGGCTACACCTTC.

The rearrangement uses TRBV28 and TRBJ2-7; 10 bases match TRBD1. The CDR3 has 14 residues. Germline CDR1 is MDHEN and CDR2 is SYDVKM. The trim removed 2 bases at V and 6 bases at J, leaving 4 bases unmatched. The CDR3 nucleotides are TGTGCCAGCAGTTTAGGGACAGGGGCTGGCGAGCAGTACTTC. Its protein is CASSLGTGAGEQYF.

This clone has only one observation. The J gene is TRBJ1-4, the V gene TRBV11-2; D is ambiguous. Germline values: CDR1 SGHAT, CDR2 FQNNGV. With 4 bases removed from V and 0 bases from J, the gap between germline ends came to 6 bases. CDR3 length equals 14 residues. CDR3 DNA sequence: TGTGCCAGCAGCTATACAGCAACTAATGAAAAACTGTTTTTT. It codes for CASSYTATNEKLFF.

On this clone itself: The sample has other DNA sequences that encode this CDR3 too. The chain combines TRBV6-2 or TRBV6-3 with TRBJ1-1, with D perhaps matching TRBD1 (5 bases). CDR1 is MNHEY and CDR2 is SVGEGT in the germline V gene. Trimming shortened V by 3 bases and J by 4 bases, and 9 bases separated the two germline ends. This CDR3 has 13 residues. CDR3 sequence: CASSYLGGTEAFF. The CDR3 nucleotides are TGTGCCAGCAGTTATCTGGGGGGCACTGAAGCTTTCTTT.

This sequence joins TRBV7-2 and TRBJ1-6; perhaps TRBD1 as D (6 bases). Germline loops: CDR1 SGHTA, CDR2 FQGNSA. Trimming cost V 1 base and J 4 bases, with 11 bases left between them. The CDR3 contains 16 residues. CDR3 amino acids: CASSLVGGGYNSPLHF. The CDR3 nucleotides are TGTGCCAGCAGCTTAGTAGGGGGAGGGTATAATTCACCCCTCCACTTT.

The genes are TRBV29-1 and TRBJ1-1, with D possibly matching TRBD1 (5 bases). CDR3 length: 12 amino acids. The germline V gene encodes CDR1 SQVTM and CDR2 ANQGSEA. V dropped 1 base and J dropped 11 bases, with 14 bases sitting between them. The CDR3 loop is CSVEGWGVQAFF. The DNA of the CDR3 is TGCAGCGTTGAAGGCTGGGGCGTGCAGGCTTTCTTT.

This CDR3 reads CASSDILAGVDNEQFF. In nucleotides, the CDR3 is TGTGCCAGCAGCGACATACTAGCGGGAGTCGACAATGAGCAGTTCTTC. The gene calls are TRBV5-8 and TRBJ2-1, with TRBD2 matching 11 bases. The CDR3 sequence is 16 residues long. Trimming removed 4 bases from V and 5 bases from J; junction bases left unmatched: 8. Germline lookup yields CDR1 SGHTS and CDR2 YDEGEE.

The chain links TRBV5-4 to TRBJ2-5; D call uncertain. This CDR3 contains 14 residues. CDR1 SGHNT and CDR2 YYREEE come from the germline V gene (reference sequence). V was shortened by 0 bases and J by 0 bases, with 6 bases between the two germline ends. The CDR3 here is CASSLVSDQETQYF. The CDR3 DNA reads as TGTGCCAGCAGCTTGGTGTCAGACCAAGAGACCCAGTACTTC.

The CDR3: CAWNRASTNEKLFF. The CDR3 DNA reads TGTGCCTGGAACAGGGCATCCACTAATGAAAAACTGTTTTTT. This chain connects TRBV30 to TRBJ1-4; weak D call: TRBD1 (6 bases). The CDR3 has 14 residues. Trimming took 4 bases from V and 2 from J, leaving 11 bases between them. The germline V gene has CDR1 GTSNPN and CDR2 SVGIG (reference sequence).

The chain combines TRBV5-5 with TRBJ1-2; 8 bases map to TRBD1. The CDR3 length is 16 residues. Unmatched junction bases numbered 4, after V lost 0 bases and J lost 0 bases. Germline loops: CDR1 SGHKS, CDR2 YYEKEE (reference sequence). The CDR3 DNA reads TGTGCCAGCAGCTTGGAGGGACAGGTAGCTAACTATGGCTACACCTTC. Encoded protein: CASSLEGQVANYGYTF. Filled out from reference TRBV5-5 and TRBJ1-2, the complete variable domain reads DAGVTQSPTHLIKTRGQQVTLRCSPISGHKSVSWYQQVLGQGPQFIFQYYEKEERGRGNFPDRFSARQFPNYSSELNVNALLLGDSALYLCASSLEGQVANYGYTFGSGTRLTVV.

The chain combines TRBV3-1 (or the pseudogene TRBV3-2) with TRBJ2-4; 7 positions agree with TRBD1. CDR1 and CDR2 (germline): LGHDT, YNNKEL (reference sequence). This CDR3 region has 14 residues. J lost 4 bases, V lost 1 base, and 1 base had no gene match. This CDR3 reads CASSQVTGKNIQYF. CDR3 in DNA: TGTGCCAGCAGCCAAGTGACAGGGAAAAACATTCAGTACTTC.

This rearrangement joins TRBV7-2 to TRBJ1-6, with TRBD1 identical over 10 bases. The CDR3 is 15 amino acids. Germline values: CDR1 SGHTA, CDR2 FQGNSA. V gave up 6 bases and J gave up 9 bases; unmatched junction bases: 8. CDR3 DNA: TGTGCCAGCAGTTCTAGGGACAGGGGTGGTTCACCCCTCCACTTT. It translates to CASSSRDRGGSPLHF. Complete variable domain (other parts from reference TRBV7-2 and TRBJ1-6): GAGVSQSPSNKVTEKGKDVELRCDPISGHTALYWYRQSLGQGLEFLIYFQGNSAPDKSGLPSDRFSAERTGGSVSTLTIQRTQQEDSAVYLCASSSRDRGGSPLHFGNGTRLTVT.

The chain employs TRBV5-1 and TRBJ1-6; no firm D call. Germline assignment: CDR1 SGHRS and CDR2 YFSETQ. Trimming removed 2 bases at V and 6 bases at J, with 6 bases between. The CDR3 is 13 amino acids. CDR3: CASSLSPNSPLHF. DNA for the CDR3: TGCGCCAGCAGCTTATCTCCTAATTCACCCCTCCACTTT.